The 7 T cell receptor beta chains reported below all come from one sample, sequenced in a study of blood T cell repertoires in COVID-19. TCRdb's copy holds only in-frame clones and misses some; the assay was immunoSEQ multiplex PCR. This table holds around 60,000 clones, 83% found once. The sequenced sample consisted of peripheral blood. Source of these receptors: a man aged 50 or older with COVID-19, enrolled during active disease.

The CDR3 sequence is CASTRRPAVSYEQYF. The DNA of the CDR3 is TGTGCCAGCACTAGACGCCCAGCGGTTTCCTACGAGCAGTACTTC. The rearrangement uses TRBV28 and TRBJ2-7, with TRBD2 as a possible D gene (5 bases). Trimming pared 7 bases from V and 1 base from J, leaving 17 bases between. Looked up from germline, CDR1 is MDHEN and CDR2 is SYDVKM. The CDR3 is 15 residues long.

This clone was detected only a few times. CDR3 sequence (DNA): TGTGCCAGCAGCCGTCGCGGGGGTAGCGGGAGATACACAGATACGCAGTATTTT. This translates into CASSRRGGSGRYTDTQYF. This chain uses TRBV7-3 with TRBJ2-3; TRBD2 matches at 9 bases. V shed 5 bases, J shed 2 bases, and the junction held 14 bases outside the gene matches. The CDR3 loop spans 18 amino acids. Germline-derived CDR1 and CDR2 are SGHTA and FQGTGA.

The chain joins TRBV4-1 to TRBJ2-2; D is unclear. The length of the CDR3 is 14 residues. V gave up 1 base and J gave up 6 bases, with 9 bases separating them. Germline CDR1 MGHRA, CDR2 YSYEKL. CDR3: CASSQVRSPGELFF. The CDR3 DNA reads TGCGCCAGCAGCCAAGTTCGTAGTCCCGGGGAGCTGTTTTTT.

The chain recombines TRBV7-2 with TRBJ2-7, with TRBD2 matching over 9 bases. The ends lost 1 base at V and 2 bases at J; junction bases unmatched: 6. The CDR3 runs to 16 residues. CDR1 is SGHTA and CDR2 is FQGNSA in the germline V gene. The DNA of the CDR3 is TGTGCCAGCAGCTTAGAAGCGGGAGGACGACCCTACGAGCAGTACTTC. It translates to CASSLEAGGRPYEQYF.

V gene TRBV23-1 combines with J gene TRBJ1-2, with 7 bases that match TRBD1. TRBV23-1 is known as an ORF, though its function is uncertain. The CDR3 has 13 residues. V shed 8 bases, J shed 5 bases, and the junction held 8 bases outside the gene matches. CDR3 residues: CASSWDSPYGYTF. CDR3 in DNA: TGCGCCAGCTCCTGGGACAGTCCTTATGGCTACACCTTC.

A few counts support this clone. This chain links TRBV10-3 with TRBJ1-1; 10 nucleotides match TRBD1. The CDR3 consists of 14 residues. J gave up 4 bases and V 8 bases, and 7 bases lay outside the gene matches. The germline CDR1 and CDR2 sequences are ENHRY and SYGVKD. CDR3 residues: CAIVGQGFGTEAFF. CDR3 sequence (DNA): TGTGCCATCGTGGGACAGGGGTTTGGCACTGAAGCTTTCTTT.

This chain uses TRBV14 with TRBJ2-5, with 7 bases identical to TRBD2. From germline, CDR1 is SGHDN and CDR2 FVKESK. The CDR3 totals 16 residues. V dropped 0 bases and J dropped 5; count of bases not matched to a gene: 9. The CDR3 sequence is CASSQDERGGAETQYF. In nucleotides, the CDR3 is TGTGCCAGCAGCCAAGATGAGCGGGGTGGGGCGGAGACCCAGTACTTC.